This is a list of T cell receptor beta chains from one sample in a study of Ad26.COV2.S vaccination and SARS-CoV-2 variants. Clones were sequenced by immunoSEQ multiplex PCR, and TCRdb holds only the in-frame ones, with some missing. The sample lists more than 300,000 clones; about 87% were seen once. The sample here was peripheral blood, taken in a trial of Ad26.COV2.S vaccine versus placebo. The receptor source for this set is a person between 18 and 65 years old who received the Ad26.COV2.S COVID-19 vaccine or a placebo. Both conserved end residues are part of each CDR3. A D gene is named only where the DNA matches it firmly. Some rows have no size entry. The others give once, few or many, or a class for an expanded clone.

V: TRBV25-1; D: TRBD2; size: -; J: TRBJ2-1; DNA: TGTGCCAGCAGTGAATATATTCGGAGTAGCGGGGGCGGTGAGCAGTTCTTC; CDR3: CASSEYIRSSGGGEQFF
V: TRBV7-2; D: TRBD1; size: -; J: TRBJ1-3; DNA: TGTGCCAGCAGCTGGGGCAGGGGGCCTGGAAACACCATATATTTT; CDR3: CASSWGRGPGNTIYF
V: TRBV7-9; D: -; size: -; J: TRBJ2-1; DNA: TGTGCCAGCAGCTTACGCGGCAATGAGCAGTTCTTC; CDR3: CASSLRGNEQFF
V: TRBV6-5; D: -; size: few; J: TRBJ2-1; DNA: TGTGCCAGCAGTTACGGCCTGACCTACAATGAGCAGTTCTTC; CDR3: CASSYGLTYNEQFF
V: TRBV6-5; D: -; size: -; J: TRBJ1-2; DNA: TGTGCCAGCAGTCTGGTGACAGGCCCTAACTATGGCTACACCTTC; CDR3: CASSLVTGPNYGYTF
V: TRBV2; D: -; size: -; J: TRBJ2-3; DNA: TGTGCCAGCAGTGTTGTTTTAGAAGGTACGCAGTATTTT; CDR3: CASSVVLEGTQYF
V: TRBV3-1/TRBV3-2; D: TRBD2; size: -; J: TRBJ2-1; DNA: TGTGCCAGCAGCCAAGGAGCTAGCGGGGCTAGCGCCTACAATGAGCAGTTCTTC; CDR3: CASSQGASGASAYNEQFF
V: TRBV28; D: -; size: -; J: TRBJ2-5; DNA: TGTGCCAGCAGGCTTATAGGGCAGGGTAGGACCCAGTACTTC; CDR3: CASRLIGQGRTQYF
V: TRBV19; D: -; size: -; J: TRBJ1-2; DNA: TGTGCCAGTAGTATTCTAGGGGTCTATGGCTACACCTTC; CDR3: CASSILGVYGYTF
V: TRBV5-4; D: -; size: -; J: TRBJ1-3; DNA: TGTGCCAGCAGCTCTTATCAGGGGAACTCTGGAAACACCATATATTTT; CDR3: CASSSYQGNSGNTIYF
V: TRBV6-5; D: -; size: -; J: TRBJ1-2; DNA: TGTGCCAGCAAGGGTGGCAACCGTTTGGGTGGCTACACCTTC; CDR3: CASKGGNRLGGYTF
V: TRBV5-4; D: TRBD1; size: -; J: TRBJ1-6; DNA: TGTGCCTTTGGACAGGATAATTCACCCCTCCACTTT; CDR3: CAFGQDNSPLHF
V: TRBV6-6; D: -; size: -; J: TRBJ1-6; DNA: TGTGCCAGCAGGAGGGCCGACTATAATTCACCCCTCCACTTT; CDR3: CASRRADYNSPLHF
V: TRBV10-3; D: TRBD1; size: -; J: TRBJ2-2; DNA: TGTGCCCTCCGACCCGGGACAGTAAACACCGGGGAGCTGTTTTTT; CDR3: CALRPGTVNTGELFF
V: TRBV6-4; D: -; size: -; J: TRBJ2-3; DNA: TGTGCCAGCAGTCCGGGACCCGCGTCGGATACGCAGTATTTT; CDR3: CASSPGPASDTQYF
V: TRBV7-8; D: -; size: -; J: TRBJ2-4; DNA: TGTGCCAGCAGCTTCAATCCAGGGGCGGGGAACATTCAGTACTTC; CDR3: CASSFNPGAGNIQYF
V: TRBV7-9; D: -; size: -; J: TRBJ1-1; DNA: TGTGCCAGCAGCCCCATTAAGGCGGACACTGAAGCTTTCTTT; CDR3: CASSPIKADTEAFF
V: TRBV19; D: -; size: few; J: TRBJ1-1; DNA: TGTGCCAGTAGTATATTCGGTGACACTGAAGCTTTCTTT; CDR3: CASSIFGDTEAFF
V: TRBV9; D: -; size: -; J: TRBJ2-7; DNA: TGTGCCAGCAGCGTGGGGTTAGGGAACGAGCAGTACTTC; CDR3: CASSVGLGNEQYF
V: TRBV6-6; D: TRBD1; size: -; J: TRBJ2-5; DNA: TGTGCCAGCAGTTACGACAGGGGAGTGGGGACCCAGTACTTC; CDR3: CASSYDRGVGTQYF
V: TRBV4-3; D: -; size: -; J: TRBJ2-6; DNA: TGCGCCAGCAGCCCCTACGGTAGCTCTGGGGCCAACGTCCTGACTTTC; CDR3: CASSPYGSSGANVLTF
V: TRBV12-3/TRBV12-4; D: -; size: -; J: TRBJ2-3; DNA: TGTGCCAGCACCCTCGCGGGAGATACGCAGTATTTT; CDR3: CASTLAGDTQYF
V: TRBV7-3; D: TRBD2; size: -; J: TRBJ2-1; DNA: TGTGCCAGCAGCCTTCCGGGACTAGCGGGAGAAGATGAGCAGTTCTTC; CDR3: CASSLPGLAGEDEQFF
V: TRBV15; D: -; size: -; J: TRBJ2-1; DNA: TGTGCCACCAGCAGCCCACCCTTTAATGAGCAGTTCTTC; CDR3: CATSSPPFNEQFF
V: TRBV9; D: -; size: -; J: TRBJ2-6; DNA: TGTGCCAGCAGCGTAGGCGGGGCTGGGGCCAACGTCCTGACTTTC; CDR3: CASSVGGAGANVLTF
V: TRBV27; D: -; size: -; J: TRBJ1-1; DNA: TGTGCCAGCAGCCCCTCTACGGGGGTGAACACTGAAGCTTTCTTT; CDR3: CASSPSTGVNTEAFF
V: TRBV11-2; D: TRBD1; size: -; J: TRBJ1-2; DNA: TGTGCCAGCAGCTCCCCTAGGGGGCGCGGAATCTATGGCTACACCTTC; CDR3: CASSSPRGRGIYGYTF
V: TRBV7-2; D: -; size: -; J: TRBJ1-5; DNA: TGTGCCAGCAGCCCACGTCCCAATCAGCCCCAGCATTTT; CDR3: CASSPRPNQPQHF
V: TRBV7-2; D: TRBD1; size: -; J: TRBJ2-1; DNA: TGTGCCAGCAGCTTAGTGTTCGGGACAGGTGTAAATGAGCAGTTCTTC; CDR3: CASSLVFGTGVNEQFF
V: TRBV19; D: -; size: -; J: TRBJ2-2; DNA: TGTGCCAGTAGTATAGGAGGTGCGGCCCACACCGGGGAGCTGTTTTTT; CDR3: CASSIGGAAHTGELFF
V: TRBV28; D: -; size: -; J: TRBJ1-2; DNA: TGTGCCAGCACTCCAGTTTGGGGGTTGGGCTACACCTTC; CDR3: CASTPVWGLGYTF
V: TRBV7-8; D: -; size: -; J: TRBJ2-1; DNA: TGTGCCAGCAGCTCTAGCAGGGGGGCCTACAATGAGCAGTTCTTC; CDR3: CASSSSRGAYNEQFF
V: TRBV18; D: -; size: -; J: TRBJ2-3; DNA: TGTGCCAGCTCACCACCCCTACCCGGAGGGAGCACAGATACGCAGTATTTT; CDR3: CASSPPLPGGSTDTQYF
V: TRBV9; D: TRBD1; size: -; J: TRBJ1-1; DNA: TGTGCCAGCAGCGGACGGACAGGGTTTCACACTGAAGCTTTCTTT; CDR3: CASSGRTGFHTEAFF
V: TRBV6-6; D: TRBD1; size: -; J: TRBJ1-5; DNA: TGTGCCAGCAGCAGGGGGAATAGCAATCAGCCCCAGCATTTT; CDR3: CASSRGNSNQPQHF
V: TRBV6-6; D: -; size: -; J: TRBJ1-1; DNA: TGTGCCAGCAGCCCAACCCTACAGGGATCAACCACTGAAGCTTTCTTT; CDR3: CASSPTLQGSTTEAFF
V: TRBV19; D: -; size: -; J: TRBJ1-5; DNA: TGTGCCAGTAGTGGCCGGGACCAGCCCCAGCATTTT; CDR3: CASSGRDQPQHF
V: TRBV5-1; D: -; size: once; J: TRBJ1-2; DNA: TGCGCCAGCAGCTTGGGGGGCGAGGACTATGGCTACACCTTC; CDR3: CASSLGGEDYGYTF
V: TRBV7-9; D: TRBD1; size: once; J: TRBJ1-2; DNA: TGTGCCAGCAGCTTACACAGGGGGCAGAACTATGGCTACACCTTC; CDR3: CASSLHRGQNYGYTF
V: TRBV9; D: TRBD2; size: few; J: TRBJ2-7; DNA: TGTGCCAGCAGCGTTTCAAGACTAGCGGGATTCTACGAGCAGTACTTC; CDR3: CASSVSRLAGFYEQYF
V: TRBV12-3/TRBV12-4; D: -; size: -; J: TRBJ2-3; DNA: TGTGCCAGCAGGGTCTCAGGGACAACGCAGTATTTT; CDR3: CASRVSGTTQYF
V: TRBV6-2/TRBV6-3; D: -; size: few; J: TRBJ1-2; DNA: TGTGCCAGCAGTTATACCTCCTATGGCTACACCTTC; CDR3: CASSYTSYGYTF
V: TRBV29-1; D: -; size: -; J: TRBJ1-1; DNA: TGCAGCGTTGAAGTCCCAGGGGAAGGCCCTGAAGCTTTCTTT; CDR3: CSVEVPGEGPEAFF
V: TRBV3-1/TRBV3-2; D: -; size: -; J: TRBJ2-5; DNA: TGTGCCAGCAGCCGAACCGCCGCGACCCAGTACTTC; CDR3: CASSRTAATQYF
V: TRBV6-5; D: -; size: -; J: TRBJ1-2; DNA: TGTGCCAGCAGTCGTTCCAGGGCGAACTATGGCTACACCTTC; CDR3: CASSRSRANYGYTF
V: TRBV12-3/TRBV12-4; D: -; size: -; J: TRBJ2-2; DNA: TGTGCCAGCAGTTTTGGGGGCGGGGAGCTGTTTTTT; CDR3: CASSFGGGELFF
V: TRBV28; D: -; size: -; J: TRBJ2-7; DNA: TGTGCCAGCAGTATGACAGGATTGAAGGGCTCCTACGAGCAGTACTTC; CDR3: CASSMTGLKGSYEQYF
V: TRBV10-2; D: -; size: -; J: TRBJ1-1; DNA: TGCGCCAGCAACCCGGGGACGACTGAAGCTTTCTTT; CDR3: CASNPGTTEAFF